This T cell receptor beta chain appears in the sequencing data of a study of T-cell reconstitution after alpha-beta-depleted transplantation in children. This clonotype was seen many times. V was pared by 1 base and J by 5 bases, with 14 bases between. The CDR3 runs to 16 residues. Preparing the TCRbeta library involved the use of unique molecular identifiers. TCRdb reprocessed the PCR reads with MiXCR, giving one entry per CDR3 protein. The sample includes approximately 250,000 distinct CDR3 sequences, around 8.9% of them seen just once. This material consisted of PBMCs from the stem cell graft donor, taken from the stem cell graft. The V and J genes are TRBV12-3 or TRBV12-4 and TRBJ2-2, with D possibly matching TRBD1 (5 bases). This TCR derives from a human donor who donated a stem cell graft to a child with SCID. In DNA form, the CDR3 reads TGTGCCAGCAGTTTAGGGGGCCAGCTGGGGACCGGGGAGCTGTTTTTT. This sequence encodes CASSLGGQLGTGELFF.